This TCR beta chain was sequenced in a study of human T cells and chemical hapten exposure. Time point specified: patch test 1, 2 weeks after DPC sensitization. Indicated treatment: therapeutic diphenylcyclopropenone sensitization with weekly scalp DPC. This clonotype was recorded a few times. Germline trimming cut 8 bases from V and 7 bases from J; bases unmatched to any gene: 8. The CDR3 totals 14 residues. Via MiXCR, TCRdb re-called the RACE reads, giving one row per CDR3 protein. The profile shows nearly 350,000 distinct CDR3 sequences, roughly 6.9% of them singletons. Source: whole blood, taken in connection with sensitization to the hapten diphenylcyclopropenone (DPC). This TCR derives from a woman aged 18-29 years with alopecia areata. Some clones in this sample may be carry-over from other donors' samples. The genes are TRBV12-3 or TRBV12-4 and TRBJ1-5; 10 bases align to TRBD1. CDR3: CASRDRGFNQPQHF. As DNA, the CDR3 is TGTGCCAGCCGGGACAGGGGATTTAACCAGCCCCAGCATTTT.